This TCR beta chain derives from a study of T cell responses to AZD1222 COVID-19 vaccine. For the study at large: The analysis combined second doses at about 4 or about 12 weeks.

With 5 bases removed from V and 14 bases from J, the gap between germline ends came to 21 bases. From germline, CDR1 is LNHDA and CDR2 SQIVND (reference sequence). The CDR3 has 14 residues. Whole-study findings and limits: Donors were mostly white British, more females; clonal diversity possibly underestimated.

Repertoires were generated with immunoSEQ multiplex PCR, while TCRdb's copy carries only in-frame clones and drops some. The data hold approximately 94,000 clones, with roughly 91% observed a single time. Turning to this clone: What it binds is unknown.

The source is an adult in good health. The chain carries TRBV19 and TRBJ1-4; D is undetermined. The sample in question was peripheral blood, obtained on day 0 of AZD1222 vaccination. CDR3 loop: CASSLEGRTSRLFF. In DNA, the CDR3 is TGTGCCAGTAGTTTGGAAGGCAGGACGTCTCGGCTGTTTTTT.